One sample yielded the 3 T cell receptor beta chains listed below, sequenced in a study of blood T cell repertoires in COVID-19. Profiling relied on immunoSEQ multiplex PCR, and the TCRdb table lists in-frame clones only, not all of them. The sample has approximately 65,000 clones; roughly 80% are singletons. Specimen: PBMCs or T cells enriched from blood (not recorded which). Receptors were obtained from a woman in her forties with acute COVID-19.

As concerns this clone: An end of the junction does not agree with germline; a read error may underlie this. The rearrangement links TRBV7-8 to TRBJ1-1, with 7 bases lining up with TRBD1. Looked up from germline, CDR1 is SGHVS and CDR2 is FQNEAQ. The CDR3 totals 13 residues. CDR3 nucleotide sequence: TGTGCCAGCACCTTACAGGGGAATACTGAAGCTTTCTTT. It specifies CASTLQGNTEAFF.

The rearrangement uses TRBV6-5 and TRBJ2-5; 9 bases agree with TRBD1. The CDR3 consists of 15 residues. CDR1 MNHEY and CDR2 SVGAGI come from the germline V gene. V lost 7 bases and J lost 5; bases outside the gene matches: 11. CDR3 loop: CASNRIQGAGETQYF. The CDR3 DNA sequence: TGTGCCAGCAACAGAATACAGGGGGCAGGGGAGACCCAGTACTTC.

The chain recombines TRBV18 with TRBJ1-1; 7 positions match TRBD1. The CDR3 consists of 18 residues. Germline V gene sequence: CDR1 KGHSH, CDR2 LQKENI. J was trimmed by 0 bases and V by 2 bases; bases with no gene match: 12. CDR3 nucleotide sequence: TGTGCCAGCTCACCAGAACGCCTGACAGGGAAAATGAACACTGAAGCTTTCTTT. Translation: CASSPERLTGKMNTEAFF.